This T cell receptor (beta chain) was found in a study of shared clonotypes between healthy human individuals (dated by TCRdb to about 2020). About the study as a whole: A couple of women and a few men aged 18 to 49 years were included in the cohort. For each donor, CD4 naive and CD4 memory were each run on three plates, CD8 naive on two plates, and CD8 memory on one plate. To estimate repertoire size and how much clonotypes are shared between individuals, the study performed deep sequencing of blood TCR repertoires from a handful of healthy adults. To increase sequencing depth and limit assay-specific biases, different laboratories used diverse techniques to prepare libraries and sequence TCR repertoires. Leukapheresis yielded between about 0.8 and 8.9 billion PBMCs per donor.

Regarding this clone: Its antigen target is currently unknown. No quality values exist for individual bases; no much larger clone is one base distant.

Summary of the overall study and its limitations: The small number of donors limited the genetic and exposure-history diversity represented. Larger estimated clonotype richness was generally found for naive subsets than for memory subsets. Pairwise subsampling led to the expectation that sequencing depth would affect the degree of clonotype sharing among donors. Even with the large sequencing depth, rarefaction of the sorted-subset datasets indicated that sequencing was incomplete. Compared with non-shared clonotypes, clonotypes shared by all four sorted-subset donors had higher generation probabilities. When a few donors were compared, the shared fraction of clonotypes was around 4.6% for naive CD4, 3% to 4% for naive CD8, about 2.4% for memory CD4, and less than 0.5% for memory CD8. Sampling was restricted to blood, and TCR repertoires in tissue are likely to differ from TCR repertoires in blood.

CD8 naive samples consisted of CD45RO-negative cells that were positively selected for CCR7, yielding a CD45RA+CCR7+ population without TemRA cells. The donors were healthy, HIV-negative adults who had no recently reported acute infections or vaccinations. All donors were Caucasian adults living in Nashville, Tennessee, USA. Blood was collected by leukapheresis, and PBMCs were isolated by Ficoll-Histopaque density gradient centrifugation and then cryopreserved in liquid nitrogen vapor phase. Analytical flow cytometry was used to check the purity and quantity of each magnetically sorted T cell population. Genomic DNA was isolated from each sorted fraction and quantified by UV absorbance on a Nanodrop 2000c. Using the deep immunoSEQ assay, multiplex PCR amplified TCR CDR3 regions from genomic DNA. Extracted genomic DNA from each cell subset was spread evenly across all wells of several immunoSEQ 96-well plates, with each plate serving as a replicate. For sorted subsets, approximately 210 ng of genomic DNA, equivalent to 30,000 or so T cell genomes, went into each replicate PCR. Purified libraries were quantified with a Qubit 3.0 fluorometer, sized on a Bioanalyzer 2100, and re-quantified with the KAPA Library Quantification kit. Every immunoSEQ 96-well plate was sequenced on a dedicated single-read 150-cycle Illumina NextSeq 550 flow cell. Per the authors' processing: Because the immunoSEQ output held only junctional sequences and lacked quality scores, the filtering could not match the filtering applied to full-length reads. Sequences were annotated with PyIR, a Python wrapper for IgBLAST v1.9, and V/J genes and CDR3 were assigned using IMGT germline references. Reads were removed for weak V/J assignments (E-value above 1e-6), missing CDR3, stop codons, out-of-frame junctions, or ambiguous translated residues. V3J clonotypes were defined as sequences sharing an identical inferred V gene, J gene, and CDR3 amino acid sequence. Percentage overlap between repertoires was calculated by dividing the number of shared unique clonotypes by the size of the smaller repertoire. Three approaches were used to assess repertoire richness: RTK rarefaction, the Chao1 estimator, and Recon v2.1 estimates of unobserved clonotypes. For all TCRbeta clonotypes obtained by the gDNA method from four donors, generation probabilities were computed with OLGA. The table comes from immuneACCESS by way of TCRdb, which keeps in-frame sequences with V and J called. Part of the clones is missing from these tables; in studies checked, under half for an unresolved V gene and the rest for unknown reasons. Clone size and V and J calls were adopted from that table, with D and trimming inferred from the DNA. This sample gives roughly 2 million clones in total; 85% to 95% of them show up just once. Roughly 1.1% of the sample lies in the top ten.

From the cysteine through the phenylalanine, the CDR3 covers 14 amino acids. Of the read, only the CDR3 DNA is kept; its 42 bases are in frame from base 1. According to the germline V gene, CDR1 reads SGDLS and CDR2 reads YYNGEE. V is reduced by 3 bases and J by 5 bases, leaving a spacing of 14 bases between them. Source material: naive CD8+ T cells sorted from blood. In light of the paper, this sample's cell subset or site label describes: CD45RA+CCR7+. The chain is encoded by TRBV9 joined to TRBJ2-5; the best D guess is TRBD1, with 5 bases matching. This receptor was identified in a man between 18 and 35 years old in good health. The DNA sequence follows: TGTGCCAGCAGCGCCTTTACAGGAAGCGAGACCCAGTACTTC. It translates as CASSAFTGSETQYF.